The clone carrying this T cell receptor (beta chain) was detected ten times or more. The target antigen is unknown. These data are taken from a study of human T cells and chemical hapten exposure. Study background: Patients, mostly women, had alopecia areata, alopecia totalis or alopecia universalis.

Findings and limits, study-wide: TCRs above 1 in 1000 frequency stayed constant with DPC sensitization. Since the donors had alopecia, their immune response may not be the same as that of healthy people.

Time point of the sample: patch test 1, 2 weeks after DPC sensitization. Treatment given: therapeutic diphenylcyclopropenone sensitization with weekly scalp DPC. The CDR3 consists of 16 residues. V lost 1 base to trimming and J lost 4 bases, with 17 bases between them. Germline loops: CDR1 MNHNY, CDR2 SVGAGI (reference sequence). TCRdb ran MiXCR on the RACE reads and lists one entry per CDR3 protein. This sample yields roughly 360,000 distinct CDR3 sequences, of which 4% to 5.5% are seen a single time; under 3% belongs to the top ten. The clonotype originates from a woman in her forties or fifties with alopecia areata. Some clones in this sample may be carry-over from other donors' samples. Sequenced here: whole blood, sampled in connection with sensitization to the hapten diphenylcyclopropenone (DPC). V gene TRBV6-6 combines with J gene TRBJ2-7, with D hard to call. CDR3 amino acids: CASSYFLGSSVYEQYF. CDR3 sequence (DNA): TGTGCCAGCAGTTACTTCCTTGGTAGCAGCGTTTACGAGCAGTACTTC.